The clone carrying this TCR beta chain occurred a few times. Per the original methods: Reference gene primers were amplified, and this amplification served to estimate nucleated cell counts. Libraries were prepared by immunoSEQ multiplex PCR; TCRdb keeps only in-frame clonotypes and omits some of them. For V, J and clone size, that table is used; D and trimming come from the DNA. The repertoire holds roughly 200,000 clones, with around 80% as singletons. This CDR3 region has 13 residues. Germline CDR1 MNHEY, CDR2 SVGAGI. The V and J ends lost 6 bases and 3 bases, in that order; junction bases with no gene match: 2. The data were obtained in a study of blood T cell repertoires in COVID-19. Study as a whole: Samples came from the United States, Italy and Spain, spanning acute and convalescent COVID-19. T cells, B-cell-depleted T cells, or PBMCs provided the cDNA or gDNA that served as material.

Sequenced material: peripheral blood. This TCR derives from a woman over 75 with active or convalescent COVID-19. The gene calls are TRBV6-5 and TRBJ1-1, with TRBD1 matching over 9 bases. DNA of the CDR3: TGTGCCAGCAGACGGACAGGGGACACTGAAGCTTTCTTT. It encodes CASRRTGDTEAFF.